This T cell receptor (beta chain) was profiled in a study of blood T cell repertoires in COVID-19. The overall study: Material from acute and convalescent COVID-19 was sourced from the United States, Italy and Spain. PBMCs, B-cell-depleted T cells, or T cells provided the cDNA or gDNA that made up the material.

Authors' data handling: Estimation of nucleated cell counts relied on the amplification of reference gene primers. The assay was immunoSEQ multiplex PCR, and TCRdb's table has in-frame clones only and misses some. The V and J calls and clone size come from that table; D and trimming were worked out from the DNA. The sample yields about 47,000 clones, roughly 87% seen once. V was pared by 3 bases and J by 1 base, with 12 bases between. From germline, CDR1 is MNHNS and CDR2 SASEGT. The CDR3 is made up of 15 amino acids. This receptor was taken from a man in his fifties or sixties with active COVID-19. The sequenced sample consisted of peripheral blood. The chain joins TRBV6-1 to TRBJ1-2, with a weak D call TRBD1 (6 bases). This chain's CDR3 is CASSEAPGVNYGYTF. Here the CDR3 DNA reads TGTGCCAGCAGTGAGGCCCCAGGGGTTAACTATGGCTACACCTTC.